This T cell receptor beta chain was profiled in a study of cytomegalovirus exposure and HLA in healthy donors. Primers for the PCR totalled 60 Vbeta and 13 Jbeta. In the authors' methods: Tens of millions of unique TCR beta chains, some 9.9 million of them shared, were counted by a later analysis. Repertoires were generated with immunoSEQ multiplex PCR, while TCRdb's copy carries only in-frame clones and drops some. V, J and clone size are taken as reported in that table, and D and trimming were inferred from the DNA itself. In the table there are over 90,000 clones, approximately 76% of which are singletons. With regard to this clone: What it recognizes is unknown.

Donors had nominal health at sampling but likely had unrecorded immune exposures. Whole-study results and caveats: It is likely that the observed cluster of highly shared sequence variants was a sequencing artifact. Association of a missense DCLRE1C variant with TCR beta V- and J-gene trimming was reported in a later analysis.

V lost 0 bases and J lost 5; bases outside the gene matches: 12. CDR1 is SGHNT, CDR2 YYREEE, per germline (reference sequence). This CDR3 comprises 18 residues. This sequence joins TRBV5-4 and TRBJ2-7, with 12 bases aligning to TRBD2. The sequence was obtained from a woman aged 55-70 years in good health and CMV-seropositive. Sequencing input: PBMCs. CDR3 protein: CASSLGRHGLAGFDEQYF. The CDR3 nucleotides are TGTGCCAGCAGCTTGGGCAGACACGGACTAGCGGGATTCGACGAGCAGTACTTC.